This TCR beta chain appears in the sequencing data of a study of blood T cell repertoires in COVID-19. Study-level information: Samples of COVID-19 (acute and convalescent) were obtained from the United States, Italy and Spain. The cDNA or gDNA used as material had been derived from T cells, B-cell-depleted T cells, or PBMCs.

Only a few counts were recorded for this clone. Some clones are missing from TCRdb's copy, which holds only in-frame ones; the method was immunoSEQ multiplex PCR. The data hold 150,000 to 200,000 clones, with roughly 80% observed a single time. This clonotype was obtained from a woman aged 30 to 39 with acute or convalescent COVID-19. Sequencing was carried out using peripheral blood.

The CDR3: CASSPRGRGLNYEQYF. DNA for the CDR3: TGTGCCAGCAGTCCCCGAGGGCGGGGGCTTAACTACGAGCAGTACTTC. The chain combines TRBV28 with TRBJ2-7, with D perhaps TRBD2 (7 bases). Trimming pared 5 bases from V and 3 bases from J, leaving 20 bases between. Per the germline V gene, CDR1 is MDHEN and CDR2 is SYDVKM. The CDR3 totals 16 residues.